This T cell receptor beta chain appears in the sequencing data of a study of cytomegalovirus exposure and HLA in healthy donors. Turning to this clone: What it binds is unknown. Mismatch with germline at one junction end may stem from a read error. Other nucleotide sequences in the sample specify the same CDR3.

Nominal health characterized the donors when sampled, though unrecorded immune exposures were likely. The study ran its PCR with 60 Vbeta and 13 Jbeta primers. In the original processing: An analysis that came later counted 70 million to 100 million unique TCR beta chains, approximately 10 million shared. Clones were sequenced by immunoSEQ multiplex PCR, and TCRdb holds only the in-frame ones, with some missing. That table furnishes V, J and clone size, whereas the DNA furnished D and trimming. The sample consists of under 200,000 clones, over 60% of them appearing once. Notes on the study in general: In a later analysis, at a false discovery rate of 0.05, roughly 17,000 TCR beta sequences matched HLA alleles.

The sequence derives from a female donor in good health and CMV-seronegative. Sequencing was performed on PBMCs.

CDR3 protein: CASSLGTGGSLSSYNEQFF. Written as DNA, the CDR3 is TGCGCCAGTAGCTTGGGTACAGGGGGCAGCCTGAGCTCCTACAATGAGCAGTTCTTC. The chain is built from TRBV5-1 and TRBJ2-1; 9 bases are a match to TRBD1. The CDR3 sequence is 19 residues long. Germline CDR1 reads SGHRS; CDR2 reads YFSETQ.